The 25 T cell receptor beta chains given below trace back to one sample, sequenced in a study of T cell responses to AZD1222 COVID-19 vaccine. The protocol was immunoSEQ multiplex PCR, while the TCRdb copy is restricted to in-frame clones and leaves out a portion. The table lists roughly 56,000 clones, approximately 85% of them singletons. This material consisted of peripheral blood, taken on day 0 of AZD1222 vaccination. The receptors derive from an adult in good health.

The chain uses TRBV28 and TRBJ1-2, with 7 positions matching TRBD1. The V segment lost 5 bases and the J segment 2 bases; nucleotides outside the gene matches: 8. The germline gives CDR1 MDHEN, CDR2 SYDVKM. The CDR3 covers 15 residues. Here the CDR3 reads CASSPPTGTNYGYTF. Here the CDR3 DNA reads TGTGCCAGCAGTCCTCCGACAGGGACCAACTATGGCTACACCTTC.

The gene calls are TRBV5-1 and TRBJ1-5; 7 bases are shared with TRBD1. V was pared by 0 bases and J by 7 bases, with 4 bases of the junction left unmatched. This CDR3 comprises 14 residues. Germline V gene sequence: CDR1 SGHRS, CDR2 YFSETQ. The chain's CDR3 is CASSLAQGDQPQHF. The CDR3, as DNA: TGCGCCAGCAGCTTGGCGCAGGGGGACCAGCCCCAGCATTTT. The full variable domain, its missing parts supplied by reference TRBV5-1 and TRBJ1-5, is KAGVTQTPRYLIKTRGQQVTLSCSPISGHRSVSWYQQTPGQGLQFLFEYFSETQRNKGNFPGRFSGRQFSNSRSEMNVSTLELGDSALYLCASSLAQGDQPQHFGDGTRLSIL.

The V and J genes are TRBV2 and TRBJ1-1; 7 bases match TRBD1. J gave up 2 bases and V 4 bases, and 10 bases lay outside the gene matches. This CDR3 region has 16 residues. The germline CDR1 and CDR2 sequences are SNHLY and FYNNEI. The DNA for the CDR3 is TGTGCCAGCAGTGGCCTACAGGGGTATGGTAACACTGAAGCTTTCTTT. Its translation is CASSGLQGYGNTEAFF.

This chain uses TRBV28 with TRBJ1-5, with TRBD1 as a possible D gene (6 bases). V was pared by 6 bases and J by 0 bases, with 12 bases between. Germline lookup yields CDR1 MDHEN and CDR2 SYDVKM. The CDR3 extends over 15 amino acids. In DNA form, the CDR3 reads TGTGCCAGCAGGCCACAGGGATATAGCAATCAGCCCCAGCATTTT. As protein: CASRPQGYSNQPQHF.

The chain is built from TRBV14 and TRBJ2-7; possible D gene TRBD2, 5 bases. CDR1 SGHDN and CDR2 FVKESK come from the germline V gene. The CDR3 is 13 amino acids. V was trimmed by 0 bases and J by 9 bases, leaving 12 bases between them. DNA for the CDR3: TGTGCCAGCAGCCAAGATGCCTCGAGGGTGCAGTACTTC. This encodes CASSQDASRVQYF.

The chain couples TRBV7-2 to TRBJ2-7, with unresolved D. V was shortened by 5 bases and J by 8 bases, with 19 bases between the two germline ends. The CDR3 consists of 14 residues. Germline CDR1 reads SGHTA; CDR2 reads FQGNSA. In nucleotides, the CDR3 is TGTGCCAGCAGCGCCAGGACGGAGCACATGCAGCAGTACTTC. As protein: CASSARTEHMQQYF.

The chain joins TRBV2 to TRBJ2-1; D is ambiguous. Germline V gene lookup returns CDR1 SNHLY and CDR2 FYNNEI. V was cut by 1 base and J by 3 bases, with 10 bases left in between. The CDR3 contains 15 residues. Here the CDR3 reads CASSEEAAVYNEQFF. The CDR3 nucleotides read TGTGCCAGCAGTGAAGAGGCCGCAGTCTACAATGAGCAGTTCTTC. The complete variable domain, with remaining parts taken from reference TRBV2 and TRBJ2-1, reads EPEVTQTPSHQVTQMGQEVILRCVPISNHLYFYWYRQILGQKVEFLVSFYNNEISEKSEIFDDQFSVERPDGSNFTLKIRSTKLEDSAMYFCASSEEAAVYNEQFFGPGTRLTVL.

The rearrangement uses TRBV19 and TRBJ2-7, with a weak D call TRBD2 (6 bases). Germline V gives CDR1 LNHDA, CDR2 SQIVND (reference sequence). The ends were cut back, 8 bases at V and 6 bases at J, with 14 bases in the middle. This CDR3 is built from 12 residues. The CDR3 bases are TGTGCCAGTTCCCCTGGAGCGGGCGAGCAGTACTTC. As protein: CASSPGAGEQYF. Combining the CDR3 with reference TRBV19 and TRBJ2-7 gives the whole variable domain DGGITQSPKYLFRKEGQNVTLSCEQNLNHDAMYWYRQDPGQGLRLIYYSQIVNDFQKGDIAEGYSVSREKKESFPLTVTSAQKNPTAFYLCASSPGAGEQYFGPGTRLTVT.

This clone is medium-sized (0.01 to 0.1%) within its sample. J is TRBJ2-7 and V is TRBV2, with D unresolved. Germline CDR1 reads SNHLY; CDR2 reads FYNNEI. V was shortened by 7 bases and J by 1 base, with 8 bases between the two germline ends. The CDR3 has 12 amino acids. In DNA form, the CDR3 reads TGTGCCAGCACAGGTGATTCCTACGAGCAGTACTTC. Its protein is CASTGDSYEQYF.

This sequence joins TRBV19 and TRBJ1-1; D unclear. The germline V and J ends were trimmed by 4 bases and 0 bases, with 12 bases remaining between them. The CDR3 spans 15 residues. The germline gives CDR1 LNHDA, CDR2 SQIVND (reference sequence). This chain's CDR3 is CASSTRITVNTEAFF. CDR3 DNA: TGTGCCAGTAGTACCCGGATAACAGTGAACACTGAAGCTTTCTTT. Supplemented by reference TRBV19 and TRBJ1-1, the full variable domain reads DGGITQSPKYLFRKEGQNVTLSCEQNLNHDAMYWYRQDPGQGLRLIYYSQIVNDFQKGDIAEGYSVSREKKESFPLTVTSAQKNPTAFYLCASSTRITVNTEAFFGQGTRLTVV.

A few counts support this clone. The chain recombines TRBV18 with TRBJ2-3; D possibly corresponds to TRBD1 (6 bases). The germline CDR1 and CDR2 sequences are KGHSH and LQKENI. The CDR3 is made up of 16 amino acids. Trimming shortened V by 6 bases and J by 2 bases, and 18 bases separated the two germline ends. DNA of the CDR3: TGTGCCAGCTCGAGAAACCCCGGGACACTCACAGATACGCAGTATTTT. Translating gives CASSRNPGTLTDTQYF.

The chain combines TRBV28 with TRBJ1-1; unclear D gene. In germline, CDR1 is MDHEN, CDR2 SYDVKM. V shed 5 bases and J shed 3 bases, with 10 bases lying between them. The CDR3 is 13 amino acids. CDR3: CASSPIDDTEAFF. CDR3 bases: TGTGCCAGCAGTCCTATTGATGACACTGAAGCTTTCTTT.

The chain carries TRBV5-5 and TRBJ1-5; D is unresolved. The V gene's germline CDR1 is SGHKS and CDR2 YYEKEE (reference sequence). The CDR3 runs to 13 residues. V lost 2 bases and J 4 bases, leaving 7 bases between the germline ends. The CDR3 here is CASSLGYNQPQHF. The DNA of the CDR3 is TGTGCCAGCAGCTTAGGCTATAATCAGCCCCAGCATTTT.

This clone was seen once. The rearrangement joins TRBV24-1 to TRBJ1-2, with 7 bases matching TRBD1. The CDR3 loop spans 13 amino acids. Germline V gene data show CDR1 as KGHDR and CDR2 as SFDVKD. V lost 4 bases to trimming and J lost 8 bases; unmatched junction nucleotides: 6. The CDR3 bases are TGTGCCACCAGTGACAAGACAGGGAACGGCTACACCTTC. Translating it yields CATSDKTGNGYTF.

This clone has only a few counts. The genes are TRBV3-1 (or the pseudogene TRBV3-2) and TRBJ2-7; TRBD1 or TRBD2 may be the D gene (5 bases each). Trimming took 0 bases from V and 9 from J, leaving 9 bases between them. Looked up from germline, CDR1 is LGHDT and CDR2 is YNNKEL (reference sequence). The CDR3 has 12 residues. This chain's CDR3 is CASSQEAGRQYF. In DNA, the CDR3 is TGTGCCAGCAGCCAAGAGGCAGGGAGGCAGTACTTC.

The genes are TRBV4-1 and TRBJ2-7; D unclear. Between the trimmed V and J ends, which lost 5 bases and 0 bases, there was a span of 11 bases. Germline values: CDR1 MGHRA, CDR2 YSYEKL. The CDR3 is 14 amino acids. Written as DNA, the CDR3 is TGCGCCAGCAGCTCAGAAGAGAACTCCTACGAGCAGTACTTC. This encodes CASSSEENSYEQYF.

The chain recombines TRBV28 with TRBJ1-6, with a weak D call TRBD1 (5 bases). The CDR3 runs 15 residues. Germline V lookup: CDR1 MDHEN, CDR2 SYDVKM. The V end was cut by 3 bases, the J end by 0 bases, with 6 bases between. The CDR3 reads CASSFDSSYNSPLHF. CDR3 nucleotide sequence: TGTGCCAGCAGTTTTGACAGCTCCTATAATTCACCCCTCCACTTT.

The chain links TRBV7-2 to TRBJ1-3; TRBD1 might be the D (5 bases). V dropped 6 bases and J dropped 2 bases, with 11 bases sitting between them. CDR3 length: 14 amino acids. Per the germline V gene, CDR1 is SGHTA and CDR2 is FQGNSA. The CDR3 protein is CASRRGETGNTIYF. CDR3 nucleotides: TGTGCCAGCAGGAGAGGGGAAACTGGAAACACCATATATTTT.

V and J are TRBV25-1 and TRBJ2-1; 7 bases are shared with TRBD2. V lost 0 bases to trimming and J lost 6 bases; unmatched junction nucleotides: 8. CDR1 is MGHDK and CDR2 is SYGVNS in the germline V gene. The length of the CDR3 is 16 residues. CDR3 DNA: TGTGCCAGCAGTGAATATGGAGGTGGGGGGGTCAATGAGCAGTTCTTC. It codes for CASSEYGGGGVNEQFF.

The chain recombines TRBV18 with TRBJ1-4; 11 bases fit TRBD1. This CDR3 is built from 15 residues. The V gene end was trimmed by 5 bases and the J gene end by 7 bases; junction bases not matched to a gene: 6. Germline V gene lookup returns CDR1 KGHSH and CDR2 LQKENI. CDR3 amino acids: CASSIRTGGSEKLFF. Here the CDR3 DNA reads TGTGCCAGCTCAATACGGACAGGGGGCAGTGAAAAACTGTTTTTT.

By sample share, this clone is medium-sized. The chain uses TRBV7-3 and TRBJ2-1; 10 bases fit TRBD2. Germline trimming cut 2 bases from V and 2 bases from J; bases unmatched to any gene: 6. Germline V lookup: CDR1 SGHTA, CDR2 FQGTGA. This CDR3 contains 17 residues. The CDR3 spells CASSLRPSGGPYNEQFF. The CDR3 coding sequence is TGTGCCAGCAGCTTACGACCTAGCGGGGGTCCCTACAATGAGCAGTTCTTC.

This clone was observed a single time. The chain employs TRBV11-3 and TRBJ2-2; D might be TRBD2 (6 bases). With 5 bases removed from V and 4 bases from J, the gap between germline ends came to 8 bases. This CDR3 contains 13 residues. The germline V gene encodes CDR1 SGHNT and CDR2 YENEEA. The CDR3 sequence: CASSRRGTGELFF. The CDR3 coding sequence is TGTGCCAGCAGCCGGCGGGGCACCGGGGAGCTGTTTTTT.

The CDR3 spells CALGGVGNYGYTF. Written as DNA, the CDR3 is TGTGCCTTAGGGGGCGTAGGTAACTATGGCTACACCTTC. The rearrangement joins TRBV30 to TRBJ1-2; 7 bases line up with TRBD1. This CDR3 has 13 amino acids. Germline CDR1 and CDR2: GTSNPN and SVGIG (reference sequence). After removal of 7 bases from V and 1 base from J, the junction contained 6 bases not matched to a gene.

J is TRBJ2-3 and V is TRBV19; D might be TRBD2 (7 bases). This CDR3 region has 14 residues. Germline V gives CDR1 LNHDA, CDR2 SQIVND (reference sequence). V lost 3 bases, J lost 5 bases, and 12 bases lay in between. The CDR3, as DNA: TGTGCCAGTAGTATCGGGGGGCGCGAAGATACGCAGTATTTT. Protein product: CASSIGGREDTQYF.

J is TRBJ1-2 and V is TRBV9; 8 nucleotides agree with TRBD1. This CDR3 has 16 amino acids. V lost 0 bases to trimming and J lost 4 bases; unmatched junction nucleotides: 8. Germline V CDR1 and CDR2: SGDLS, YYNGEE. CDR3 nucleotides: TGTGCCAGCAGCGTAGGAGGAAATGGACAGGGCTATGGCTACACCTTC. Translated: CASSVGGNGQGYGYTF.